This is a list of T cell receptor beta chains from one sample in a study of radiotherapy plus CTLA-4 blockade in lung cancer. The assay was immunoSEQ multiplex PCR, and TCRdb's table has in-frame clones only and misses some. The data contain roughly 62,000 clones, 60% to 80% of them seen just once; the ten biggest clones take up 2.5% to 3%. This specimen consisted of peripheral blood, obtained from a patient treated with radiotherapy plus ipilimumab. Receptor source: a human donor with non-small cell lung cancer who had a complete response to radiotherapy plus ipilimumab. CDR3s include the opening cysteine and the closing phenylalanine or tryptophan. A D gene is named only where the DNA matches it firmly. Only part of the rows carry a size: once, few, many, or a class if the clone is expanded.

CDR3 length	V gene	D gene	J gene	clone size	CDR3 DNA	CDR3 protein
16	TRBV5-1	TRBD1	TRBJ2-3	few	TGCGCCAGCAGCTTGGTCGGGACAGGGAGCACAGATACGCAGTATTTT	CASSLVGTGSTDTQYF
14	TRBV6-6	NA	TRBJ1-6	NA	TGTGCCAGCAGATCGAGCTCCTATAATTCACCCCTCCACTTT	CASRSSSYNSPLHF
14	TRBV6-5	TRBD1	TRBJ1-5	once	TGTGCCAGCAGTTACGACAGGGGTGGTCAGCCCCAGCATTTT	CASSYDRGGQPQHF
12	TRBV2	NA	TRBJ2-7	NA	TGTGCCTCATCGTTCAGCTCCTACGAGCAGTACTTC	CASSFSSYEQYF
18	TRBV10-1	NA	TRBJ2-3	NA	TGCGCCAGCAGAGCCCTCGGGCGGGACGATACTAGCACAGATACGCAGTATTTT	CASRALGRDDTSTDTQYF
17	TRBV10-3	TRBD2	TRBJ2-1	NA	TGTGCCATCAGTTTCAAACCCGGACTAGCGGGAGATGGTGAGCAGTTCTTC	CAISFKPGLAGDGEQFF
12	TRBV6-6	NA	TRBJ2-4	NA	TGTGCCAGCGGTGGCGGGACGGTTATTCAGTACTTC	CASGGGTVIQYF
15	TRBV29-1	TRBD2	TRBJ2-7	NA	TGCAGCGCCCGGGGGGGCGGGAGAGGGCCCTACGAGCAGTACTTC	CSARGGGRGPYEQYF
16	TRBV7-2	NA	TRBJ1-6	NA	TGTGCCAGCAGCTCGACTCTAAACTCCTATAATTCACCCCTCCACTTT	CASSSTLNSYNSPLHF
16	TRBV18	NA	TRBJ2-3	NA	TGTGCCAGCTCACCACCCGGGACACCTAGCACAGATACGCAGTATTTT	CASSPPGTPSTDTQYF
14	TRBV7-2	TRBD2	TRBJ2-5	NA	TGTGCCAGCAGCCCAGAGGGAGGGACGGAGACCCAGTACTTC	CASSPEGGTETQYF
14	TRBV5-1	NA	TRBJ1-1	NA	TGCGCCAGCAAGTCCGGGGTCTTGGGAACTGAAGCTTTCTTT	CASKSGVLGTEAFF
16	TRBV30	NA	TRBJ2-5	NA	TGTGCCTGGAGTGGTAGCCGTGGGGGACTTATGGTGGCCCAGTACTTC	CAWSGSRGGLMVAQYF
16	TRBV7-2	TRBD2	TRBJ2-7	NA	TGTGCCAGCAGCTTCATGACTAGCGGGCGACCCTACGAGCAGTACTTC	CASSFMTSGRPYEQYF
15	TRBV19	TRBD2	TRBJ2-7	once	TGTGCCAGTAGTATAGAGGTTAGCGGGAAATACGAGCAGTACTTC	CASSIEVSGKYEQYF
16	TRBV6-1	TRBD1	TRBJ1-6	NA	TGTGCCAGCAGTGCCCTACAGGGGGCTCCGGGTTCACCCCTCCACTTT	CASSALQGAPGSPLHF
15	TRBV30	NA	TRBJ2-7	once	TGTGCCTGGAGTGTTAAACGGACAGGCGCGGGGGAGCAGTACTTC	CAWSVKRTGAGEQYF
17	TRBV5-4	TRBD2	TRBJ2-1	NA	TGTGCCAGCAGCTTGGGGATGCGGGGGGCCACCTCCGATGAGCAGTTCTTC	CASSLGMRGATSDEQFF
13	TRBV19	TRBD1	TRBJ1-5	NA	TGTGCCAGTAGAGACAGGGGACAACAGCCCCAGCATTTT	CASRDRGQQPQHF
15	TRBV5-1	NA	TRBJ2-2	NA	TGCGCCAGCAAAATGGACTATGGTGTCGCCGGGGAGCTGTTTTTT	CASKMDYGVAGELFF
14	TRBV5-1	NA	TRBJ2-1	NA	TGCGCCAGCAGCTTGGTCTATACCTACAATGAGCAGTTCTTC	CASSLVYTYNEQFF
15	TRBV30	NA	TRBJ1-2	NA	TGCGCCTGGAGTGTACGGGCAGGGGTCGGCTATGGCTACACCTTC	CAWSVRAGVGYGYTF
15	TRBV6-5	TRBD2	TRBJ2-7	NA	TGTGCCAGCAGTTACAGGGGACTAGCGGGAGCCGAGCAGTACTTC	CASSYRGLAGAEQYF
12	TRBV11-2	NA	TRBJ1-2	NA	TGTGCCAGCAGCTTAGCTAGTATCGGCTACACCTTC	CASSLASIGYTF
13	TRBV27	NA	TRBJ1-1	few	TGTGCCAGCAATCGGGGTTTCGGCACTGAAGCTTTCTTT	CASNRGFGTEAFF
13	TRBV6-1	NA	TRBJ1-1	NA	TGTGCCAGCAGTGAACTCCGAGCTGGTGAAGCTTTCTTT	CASSELRAGEAFF
14	TRBV19	TRBD1	TRBJ2-7	NA	TGTGCCAGTAGTCGACAGGGGAATTCCTACGAGCAGTACTTC	CASSRQGNSYEQYF
16	TRBV19	NA	TRBJ1-1	NA	TGTGCCAGTAGTAGGGGGACACTCGTTCAATACACTGAAGCTTTCTTT	CASSRGTLVQYTEAFF
15	TRBV6-5	TRBD2	TRBJ2-1	few	TGTGCCAGCAGAAGTCTAGCGGGAGGATCCGGTGAGCAGTTCTTC	CASRSLAGGSGEQFF
16	TRBV19	NA	TRBJ1-4	few	TGTGCCAGTAGTATGTTGGCGTCGTCGGGGAGAGAAAAACTGTTTTTT	CASSMLASSGREKLFF
14	TRBV5-4	TRBD2	TRBJ2-7	NA	TGTGCCAGCAGCTTGTCGAGCGGGGTCTACGAGCAGTACTTC	CASSLSSGVYEQYF
16	TRBV29-1	TRBD2	TRBJ2-5	few	TGCAGCGTTGAGCCTTTGACTAGCCGTACACAAGAGACCCAGTACTTC	CSVEPLTSRTQETQYF
14	TRBV27	NA	TRBJ1-5	NA	TGTGCCAGCAGTTTGGGGGGAATTGATCAGCCCCAGCATTTT	CASSLGGIDQPQHF
13	TRBV30	TRBD1	TRBJ2-4	NA	TGTGCCTGGACGACAGGGGGCAGGAACATTCAGTACTTC	CAWTTGGRNIQYF
16	TRBV14	NA	TRBJ2-2	NA	TGTGCCAGCAGCCAAATGAAAACAGGGCTATCCGGGGAGCTGTTTTTT	CASSQMKTGLSGELFF
12	TRBV7-2	NA	TRBJ1-4	NA	TGTGCCAGCAGCCCGCGGGGTGAAAAACTGTTTTTT	CASSPRGEKLFF
15	TRBV19	TRBD1	TRBJ2-7	NA	TGTGCCAGTAGTATAGCAGCGGGACAGGGCTACGAGCAGTACTTC	CASSIAAGQGYEQYF
12	TRBV30	NA	TRBJ1-2	NA	TGTGCCTGGAGTAGAGAGACAGGCAGATACACCTTC	CAWSRETGRYTF
14	TRBV30	NA	TRBJ2-1	NA	TGTGCCTGGAGATCGACAGCCGGGTACAATGAGCAGTTCTTC	CAWRSTAGYNEQFF
15	TRBV19	NA	TRBJ2-2	NA	TGTGTCAGTACCATTGGGGACATCAACACCGGGGAGCTGTTTTTT	CVSTIGDINTGELFF
15	TRBV7-6	NA	TRBJ1-5	NA	TGTGCCAGCAGCTTAGCCCCAGGGGGCAATCAGCCCCAGCATTTT	CASSLAPGGNQPQHF
13	TRBV5-1	NA	TRBJ1-2	few	TGCGCCAGCAGGACAACAGGCCTGTATGGCTACACCTTC	CASRTTGLYGYTF
12	TRBV5-1	NA	TRBJ2-5	once	TGCGCCAGCCACAGGGTTCAAGAGACCCAGTACTTC	CASHRVQETQYF
18	TRBV27	TRBD1	TRBJ2-7	few	TGTGCCAGCAGTTTATCTGCGGTTAGGGGGCGCTTAAGGGACGAGCAGTACTTC	CASSLSAVRGRLRDEQYF
17	TRBV12-1	NA	TRBJ2-5	NA	TGTGCCAGCAGCTTTGCCCACCTCTGGGGGGGCCGAGAGACCCAGTACTTC	CASSFAHLWGGRETQYF
14	TRBV4-3	TRBD1	TRBJ2-1	once	TGCGCCAGCAGTCGCCGGACAGGGGCAATTTTGCAGTTCTTC	CASSRRTGAILQFF
13	TRBV5-1	NA	TRBJ1-5	NA	TGCGCCAGCAGCTTGTCGGTAGATCAGCCCCAGCATTTT	CASSLSVDQPQHF
14	TRBV18	NA	TRBJ2-1	NA	TGTGCCAGCTCAAGGACAGCCCGAGACAATGAGCAGTTCTTC	CASSRTARDNEQFF
12	TRBV27	NA	TRBJ2-3	few	TGTGCCAGCAGGACAGTCACAGATACGCAGTATTTT	CASRTVTDTQYF
15	TRBV18	TRBD2	TRBJ2-6	NA	TGTGCCAGCTCAGGGGACTACTCTGGGGCCAACGTCCTGACTTTC	CASSGDYSGANVLTF
13	TRBV28	TRBD1	TRBJ1-6	NA	TGTGCCAGCCTAGGGACAGGGCGTTCACCCCTCCACTTT	CASLGTGRSPLHF
14	TRBV10-3	TRBD2	TRBJ2-3	few	TGTGCCATCACTCGAGCGGGGGTCACAGATACGCAGTATTTT	CAITRAGVTDTQYF
14	TRBV6-1	TRBD1	TRBJ1-1	once	TGTGCCAGCAACAGCTTGGGACAGTTGACTGAAGCTTTCTTT	CASNSLGQLTEAFF